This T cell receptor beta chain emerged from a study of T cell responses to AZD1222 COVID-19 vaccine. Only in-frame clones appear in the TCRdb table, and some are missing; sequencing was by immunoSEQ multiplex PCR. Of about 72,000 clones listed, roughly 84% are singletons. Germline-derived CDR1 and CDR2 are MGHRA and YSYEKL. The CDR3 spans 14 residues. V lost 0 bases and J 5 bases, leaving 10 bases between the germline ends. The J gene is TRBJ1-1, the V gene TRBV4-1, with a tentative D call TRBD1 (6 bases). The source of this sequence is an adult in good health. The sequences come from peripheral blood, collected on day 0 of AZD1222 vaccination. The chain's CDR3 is CASSQEEGVTEAFF. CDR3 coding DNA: TGCGCCAGCAGCCAAGAAGAGGGGGTAACTGAAGCTTTCTTT.